The entry that follows covers one TCR beta chain sequence. What it binds is unknown. Germline lookup yields CDR1 WNHNN and CDR2 SYGVQD (reference sequence). V dropped 3 bases and J dropped 5; count of bases not matched to a gene: 5. The CDR3 length is 14 residues. Described time point: cycle 4 day 1 (C4D1), after 6 weeks of nivolumab. Each patient experienced a relapse that followed autologous stem cell transplantation, and brentuximab vedotin exposure varied. Produced via immunoSEQ multiplex PCR; TCRdb's table is partial and in-frame only. The repertoire holds more than 85,000 clones, with roughly 90% as singletons. This sample was included in a study of PD-1 blockade in classical Hodgkin lymphoma. Overall study findings and caveats: Patients who initiated nivolumab within 1 year of ASCT were excluded. Baseline TCR diversity was reportedly lower in newly diagnosed patients than healthy donors. For complete responders, baseline diversity was comparable to that of newly diagnosed patients.

V gene TRBV10-1 combines with J gene TRBJ2-7; TRBD1 matches 9 bases. Sequencing used peripheral blood mononuclear cells (PBMCs), obtained before the fourth cycle of nivolumab. This TCR was recovered from a human donor with classical Hodgkin lymphoma. The CDR3 nucleotides read TGCGCCAGCAGTGACGGGACAGGGAGGAACGAGCAGTACTTC. Its translation: CASSDGTGRNEQYF.